These 17 T cell receptor beta chains share one sample of origin, sequenced in a study of blood T cell repertoires in COVID-19. Assay used: immunoSEQ multiplex PCR; TCRdb lists only in-frame clones, some missing. The table has 150,000 to 200,000 clones, less than 85% seen once; the top ten hold 8.1%. Sequenced material: peripheral blood. The receptors derive from a woman aged 55-69 years with COVID-19, enrolled during active disease.

The chain recombines TRBV7-3 with TRBJ2-4; tentative D call: TRBD2 (6 bases). The length of the CDR3 is 15 residues. Trimming took off 8 bases at V and 1 base at J, with 15 bases between the two ends. Germline CDR1 SGHTA, CDR2 FQGTGA. The CDR3: CASALNRGAKNIQYF. In DNA form, the CDR3 reads TGTGCCAGCGCCCTTAACCGGGGGGCCAAAAACATTCAGTACTTC.

The rearrangement joins TRBV6-7 to TRBJ2-5, with 9 bases lining up with TRBD1. TRBV6-7 is filed as an ORF, its function uncertain. CDR3 length: 14 amino acids. The trim removed 9 bases at V and 6 bases at J, leaving 11 bases unmatched. The CDR3 bases are TGTGCCAGGGATCGAACAGGGGGCTGTAAGACCCAGTACTTC. Its protein is CARDRTGGCKTQYF.

This chain links TRBV28 with TRBJ1-2, with D possibly matching TRBD1 (6 bases). The CDR3 runs to 13 residues. V lost 10 bases, J lost 6 bases, and 18 bases lay in between. Germline values: CDR1 MDHEN, CDR2 SYDVKM. In DNA form, the CDR3 reads TGTGCCACCTTCCTCGGACAGAGACATGGCTACACCTTC. The encoded protein is CATFLGQRHGYTF.

The genes are TRBV11-2 and TRBJ2-5; D may be TRBD1 (6 bases). CDR3 length: 11 residues. V lost 1 base, J lost 13 bases, and 10 bases lay in between. The germline V gene has CDR1 SGHAT and CDR2 FQNNGV. The DNA of the CDR3 is TGTGCCAGCAGCTTAGGAGGGGGATGGTACTTC. Its translation is CASSLGGGWYF.

The CDR3: CASSVRGRGGPNEQFF. As DNA, the CDR3 is TGTGCCAGCAGCGTCCGAGGGCGGGGGGGCCCCAATGAGCAGTTCTTC. This chain uses TRBV9 with TRBJ2-1; 9 bases fit TRBD2. J was trimmed by 6 bases and V by 2 bases; bases with no gene match: 9. This CDR3 comprises 16 residues. Per germline, CDR1 SGDLS and CDR2 YYNGEE.

The chain carries TRBV28 and TRBJ2-3; no firm D call. V lost 6 bases to trimming and J lost 4 bases, with 14 bases between them. Germline loops: CDR1 MDHEN, CDR2 SYDVKM. CDR3 length equals 14 residues. The chain's CDR3 is CASRILGSADTQYF. CDR3 bases: TGTGCCAGCAGAATCCTCGGCAGCGCAGATACGCAGTATTTT.

V usage is TRBV7-9 and J usage is TRBJ1-3; 7 bases agree with TRBD1. The CDR3 is made up of 15 amino acids. V shed 5 bases and J 4 bases; nucleotides not matched to a gene: 8. Germline CDR1 and CDR2: SEHNR and FQNEAQ (reference sequence). Here the CDR3 reads CASSALTGIGNTIYF. The CDR3 coding sequence is TGTGCCAGCAGCGCCCTGACAGGGATCGGAAACACCATATATTTT.

The chain uses TRBV2 and TRBJ1-2; no firm D call. Germline V gene sequence: CDR1 SNHLY, CDR2 FYNNEI. The V and J ends lost 7 bases and 6 bases respectively, with 9 bases between them. CDR3 length: 11 residues. The CDR3 here is CASTGGNGYTF. The CDR3 DNA reads TGTGCCAGCACGGGAGGGAATGGCTACACCTTC.

The chain is built from TRBV2 and TRBJ2-7; 9 nucleotides agree with TRBD1. V trimming: 5 bases; J trimming: 2 bases; junction bases outside the gene matches: 4. Germline V gene lookup returns CDR1 SNHLY and CDR2 FYNNEI. CDR3 length: 14 amino acids. In nucleotides, the CDR3 is TGTGCCAGCAGTACAGGGGGCCCGACCTACGAGCAGTACGTC. It specifies CASSTGGPTYEQYV.

The chain joins TRBV4-3 to TRBJ2-7; TRBD1 is a possible D gene (5 bases). Germline values: CDR1 LGHNA, CDR2 YSLEER. The CDR3 has 15 amino acids. The V end lost 0 bases, the J end lost 5 bases, and 14 bases lay between the germline ends. The CDR3 loop reads CASSQDQQGRHEQYF. CDR3 nucleotides: TGCGCCAGCAGCCAAGATCAGCAGGGAAGGCACGAGCAGTACTTC.

V usage is TRBV19 and J usage is TRBJ2-7; possible D gene TRBD2, 5 bases. With 8 bases removed from V and 3 bases from J, the gap between germline ends came to 20 bases. Looked up from germline, CDR1 is LNHDA and CDR2 is SQIVND (reference sequence). This CDR3 is built from 15 residues. The CDR3 region is CASRESGVEDYEQYF. The CDR3 DNA reads TGTGCCAGTCGGGAATCCGGCGTAGAGGACTACGAGCAGTACTTC.

This clone showed up just once. This chain connects TRBV6-2 or TRBV6-3 to TRBJ2-7, with TRBD1 identical over 11 bases. Germline lookup yields CDR1 MNHEY and CDR2 SVGEGT. CDR3 length: 14 amino acids. The trim removed 2 bases at V and 7 bases at J, leaving 4 bases unmatched. The CDR3 is CASSYRGTGGEQYV. CDR3 DNA: TGTGCCAGCAGTTACCGCGGGACAGGGGGTGAGCAGTACGTC.

The chain links TRBV5-6 to TRBJ1-4; tentatively, D is TRBD1 (5 bases). CDR3 length equals 13 residues. The germline V gene encodes CDR1 SGHDT and CDR2 YYEEEE. Trimming removed 5 bases from V and 8 bases from J, with 13 bases in between. The CDR3 bases are TGTGCCAGCAGACGAACAGGTTTGGAAAAACTGTTTTTT. Encoded protein: CASRRTGLEKLFF.

This chain's CDR3 is CASSVVFRVNGRNTEAFF. CDR3 nucleotides: TGTGCCAGCAGTGTCGTTTTCAGGGTTAACGGGAGGAACACTGAAGCTTTCTTT. V and J are TRBV6-1 and TRBJ1-1; D might be TRBD1 (5 bases). The germline CDR1 and CDR2 sequences are MNHNS and SASEGT. The length of the CDR3 is 18 residues. Trimming took off 4 bases at V and 1 base at J, with 22 bases between the two ends.

The rearrangement links TRBV30 to TRBJ2-7, with TRBD2 matching 8 bases. J lost 2 bases, V lost 5 bases, and 11 bases had no gene match. The CDR3 spans 15 residues. CDR1 is GTSNPN, CDR2 SVGIG, per germline (reference sequence). CDR3 region: CAWARGGPLAYEQYF. The CDR3 bases are TGTGCCTGGGCCCGCGGGGGGCCCCTCGCCTACGAGCAGTACTTC. Complete variable domain (other parts from reference TRBV30 and TRBJ2-7): SQTIHQWPATLVQPVGSPLSLECTVEGTSNPNLYWYRQAAGRGLQLLFYSVGIGQISSEVPQNLSASRPQDRQFILSSKKLLLSDSGFYLCAWARGGPLAYEQYFGPGTRLTVT.

V usage is TRBV2 and J usage is TRBJ1-6; 7 nucleotides match TRBD1. Germline lookup yields CDR1 SNHLY and CDR2 FYNNEI. The ends lost 3 bases at V and 7 bases at J; junction bases unmatched: 3. The CDR3 is made up of 14 amino acids. The CDR3 loop is CASSEARGNSPLHF. The DNA for the CDR3 is TGTGCCAGCAGTGAGGCCAGGGGGAATTCACCCCTCCACTTT.

The CDR3 is CASSLLGQGVYGYTF. In nucleotides, the CDR3 is TGCGCCAGCAGCCTTTTAGGACAGGGGGTCTATGGCTACACCTTC. J is TRBJ1-2 and V is TRBV4-3, with 10 bases lining up with TRBD1. CDR1 and CDR2 from the germline V gene are LGHNA and YSLEER. The CDR3 contains 15 residues. The V gene end was trimmed by 4 bases and the J gene end by 4 bases; junction bases not matched to a gene: 6.